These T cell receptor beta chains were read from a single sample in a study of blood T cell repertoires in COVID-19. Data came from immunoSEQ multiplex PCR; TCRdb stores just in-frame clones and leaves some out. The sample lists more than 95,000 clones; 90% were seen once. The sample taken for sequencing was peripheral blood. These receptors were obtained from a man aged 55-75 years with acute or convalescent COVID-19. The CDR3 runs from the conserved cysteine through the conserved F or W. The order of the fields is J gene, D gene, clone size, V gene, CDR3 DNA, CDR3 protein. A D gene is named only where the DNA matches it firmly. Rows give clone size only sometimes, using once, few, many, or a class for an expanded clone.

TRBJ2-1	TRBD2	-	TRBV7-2	TGTGCCAGCAGCTTAGAGCGGGGGAAAGGAAATGAGCAGTTCTTC	CASSLERGKGNEQFF
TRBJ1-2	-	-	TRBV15	TGTGCCACCAGCAGAGATCTAGCGGAGGTGGACTATGGCTACACCTTC	CATSRDLAEVDYGYTF
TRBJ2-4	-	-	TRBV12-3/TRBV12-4	TGTGCCAGCAGTCCGGGAGCCAAAAACATTCAGTACTTC	CASSPGAKNIQYF
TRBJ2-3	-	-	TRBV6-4	TGTGCCAGCGCAGATAGCACAGATACGCAGTATTTT	CASADSTDTQYF
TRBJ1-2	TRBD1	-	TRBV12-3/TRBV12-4	TGTGCCAGCTCGGGACAGACTTATGGCTACACCTTC	CASSGQTYGYTF
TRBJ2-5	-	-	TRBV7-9	TGTGCCAGCAGCTCCTGGACTGGGTTTAAAGAGACCCAGTACTTC	CASSSWTGFKETQYF
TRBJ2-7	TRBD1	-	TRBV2	TGTGCCAGCATAGGCCTGAGACAGGGACACGAGCAGTACTTC	CASIGLRQGHEQYF
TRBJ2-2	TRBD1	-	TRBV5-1	TGCGCCAGCAGCCCCCAGGACAGGGGCGGGGAGCTGTTTTTT	CASSPQDRGGELFF
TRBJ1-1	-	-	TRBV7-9	TGTGCCAGCAGTTTCACAGGGAAGAACGGTGAAGCTTTCTTT	CASSFTGKNGEAFF
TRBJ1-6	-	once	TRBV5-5	TGTGCCAGCAGCCTAGCCCCATCACCCCTCCACTTT	CASSLAPSPLHF